This T cell receptor (beta chain) was obtained from a study of lymphopenia after photon versus proton radiotherapy. CDR1 is SGHAT and CDR2 is FQNNGV in the germline V gene. The CDR3 length is 17 residues. V gave up 1 base and J gave up 0 bases; unmatched junction bases: 7. Profiled with immunoSEQ multiplex PCR; TCRdb holds only in-frame clones, not every one. The sample contains under 20,000 clones, about 90% of which appear only once. Study-level points and caveats: After lymphocyte nadir, photon-treated repertoires showed oligoclonal expansion, especially CD8+ Temra.

As concerns this clone: As yet, its antigen is unknown.

This rearrangement joins TRBV11-2 to TRBJ2-3, with 7 bases fitting TRBD2. This sequence was found in a man aged 60 to 69 with pancreatic cancer. The specimen was peripheral blood, collected from a patient treated with photon-based radiotherapy. The CDR3: CASSLGSRGGSTDTQYF. In DNA form, the CDR3 reads TGTGCCAGCAGCTTAGGTAGTCGCGGGGGAAGCACAGATACGCAGTATTTT.